This T cell receptor (beta chain) was sequenced during a study of T cells after yellow fever vaccination. About the study: Where fractions had low cell numbers, libraries were prepared from them with the SMART-Seq v4 Ultra Low Input RNA kit. Findings and caveats of the study: High-abundance clonotypes from the bulk population could contaminate FACS-sorted repertoires. Peak timing came faster in the weaker secondary response, day 5 versus 15. Once the booster was given, most primary-vaccination clones reappeared, at about 97% for CD4 and around 90% for CD8.

Note on this clonotype: What it recognizes is unknown.

Trimming left V 3 bases short and J 4 bases short, with 10 bases between. The CDR3 is 13 residues long. Looked up from germline, CDR1 is SGDLS and CDR2 is YYNGEE. TCRdb fed the 5' RACE reads into MiXCR, producing one record per CDR3 protein. Of 620,000 or so distinct CDR3 sequences listed, more than 9% were seen once; the top ten hold just under 15%. This sample comprised PBMCs, obtained on the day of the yellow fever booster vaccination. This clonotype was sampled from a man under 40 who received the YFV17D yellow fever vaccine. The chain uses TRBV9 and TRBJ2-5, with D uncertain. The CDR3 DNA reads as TGTGCCAGCAGCGCCGAATGGACAGAGACCCAGTACTTC. Protein product: CASSAEWTETQYF.